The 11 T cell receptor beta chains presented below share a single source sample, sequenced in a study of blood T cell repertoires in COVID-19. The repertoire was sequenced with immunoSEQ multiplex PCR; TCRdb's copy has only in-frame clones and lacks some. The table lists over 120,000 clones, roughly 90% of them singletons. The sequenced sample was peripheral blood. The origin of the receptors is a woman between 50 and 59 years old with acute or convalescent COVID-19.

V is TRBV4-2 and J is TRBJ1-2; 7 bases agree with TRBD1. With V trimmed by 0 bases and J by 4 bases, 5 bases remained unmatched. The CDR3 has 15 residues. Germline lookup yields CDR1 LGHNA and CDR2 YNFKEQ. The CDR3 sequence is CASSQDSGTVYGYTF. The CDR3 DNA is TGTGCCAGCAGCCAAGATTCCGGGACAGTCTATGGCTACACCTTC.

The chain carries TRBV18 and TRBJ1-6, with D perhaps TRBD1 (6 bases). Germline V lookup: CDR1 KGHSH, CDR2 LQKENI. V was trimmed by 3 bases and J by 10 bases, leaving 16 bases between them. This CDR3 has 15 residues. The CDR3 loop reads CASSPQHRVGSPLHF. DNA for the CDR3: TGTGCCAGCTCACCGCAGCACAGGGTTGGCTCACCCCTCCACTTT.

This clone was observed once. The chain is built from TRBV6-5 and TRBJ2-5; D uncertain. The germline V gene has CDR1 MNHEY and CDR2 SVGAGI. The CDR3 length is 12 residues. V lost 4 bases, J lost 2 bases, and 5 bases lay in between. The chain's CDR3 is CASSLRQETQYF. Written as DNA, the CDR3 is TGTGCCAGCAGTTTGCGACAAGAGACCCAGTACTTC.

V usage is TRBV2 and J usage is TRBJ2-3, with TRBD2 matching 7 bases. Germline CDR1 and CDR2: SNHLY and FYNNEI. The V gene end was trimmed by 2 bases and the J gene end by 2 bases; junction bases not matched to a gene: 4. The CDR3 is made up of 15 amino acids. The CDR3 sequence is CASSERLAVTDTQYF. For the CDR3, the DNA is TGTGCCAGCAGTGAAAGGCTAGCGGTCACAGATACGCAGTATTTT.

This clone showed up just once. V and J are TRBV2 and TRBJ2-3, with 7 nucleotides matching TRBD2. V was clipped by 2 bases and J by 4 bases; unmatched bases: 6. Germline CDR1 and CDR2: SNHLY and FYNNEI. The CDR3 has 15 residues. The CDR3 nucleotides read TGTGCCAGCAGTGAAAGAGCGGGGAAGTCAGATACGCAGTATTTT. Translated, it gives CASSERAGKSDTQYF.

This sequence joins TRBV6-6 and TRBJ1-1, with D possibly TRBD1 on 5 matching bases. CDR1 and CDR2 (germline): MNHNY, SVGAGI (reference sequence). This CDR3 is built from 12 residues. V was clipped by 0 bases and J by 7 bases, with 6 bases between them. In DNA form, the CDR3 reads TGTGCCAGCAGTTACTCTACAGGTGAAGCTTTCTTT. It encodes CASSYSTGEAFF.

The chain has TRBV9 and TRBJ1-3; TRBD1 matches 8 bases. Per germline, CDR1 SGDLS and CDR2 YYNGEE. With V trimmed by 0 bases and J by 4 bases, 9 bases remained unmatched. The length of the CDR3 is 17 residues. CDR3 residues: CASSVDSTDRVGNTIYF. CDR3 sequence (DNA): TGTGCCAGCAGCGTAGACTCAACGGACAGGGTCGGAAACACCATATATTTT. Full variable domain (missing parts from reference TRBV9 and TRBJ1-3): DSGVTQTPKHLITATGQRVTLRCSPRSGDLSVYWYQQSLDQGLQFLIQYYNGEERAKGNILERFSAQQFPDLHSELNLSSLELGDSALYFCASSVDSTDRVGNTIYFGEGSWLTVV.

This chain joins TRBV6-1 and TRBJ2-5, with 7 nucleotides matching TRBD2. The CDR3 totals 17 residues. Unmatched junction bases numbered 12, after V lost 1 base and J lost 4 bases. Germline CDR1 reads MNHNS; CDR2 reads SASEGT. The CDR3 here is CASSEGFGGRVGETQYF. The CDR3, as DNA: TGTGCCAGCAGTGAAGGTTTTGGCGGGAGAGTAGGAGAGACCCAGTACTTC.

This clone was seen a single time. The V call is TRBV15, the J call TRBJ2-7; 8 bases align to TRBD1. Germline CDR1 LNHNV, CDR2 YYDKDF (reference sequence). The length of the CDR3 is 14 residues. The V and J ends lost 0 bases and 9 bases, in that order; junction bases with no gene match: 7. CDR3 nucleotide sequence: TGTGCCACCAGCAGAGATGACAGGGGAGAAGTGCAGTACTTC. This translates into CATSRDDRGEVQYF. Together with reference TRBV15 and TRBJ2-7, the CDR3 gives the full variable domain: DAMVIQNPRYQVTQFGKPVTLSCSQTLNHNVMYWYQQKSSQAPKLLFHYYDKDFNNEADTPDNFQSRRPNTSFCFLDIRSPGLGDTAMYLCATSRDDRGEVQYFGPGTRLTVT.

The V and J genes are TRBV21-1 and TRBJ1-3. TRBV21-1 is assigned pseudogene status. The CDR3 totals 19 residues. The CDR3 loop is CASIPGFHVSIRPGNTIYF. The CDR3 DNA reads TGTGCCAGCATCCCGGGGTTCCACGTATCCATCAGACCGGGAAACACCATATATTTT.

The CDR3 loop is CASAPAGTSKNIQYF. The CDR3 region has the DNA TGTGCTAGTGCTCCAGCCGGGACATCCAAAAACATTCAGTACTTC. The J gene is TRBJ2-4, the V gene TRBV12-5; D is possibly TRBD1 (6 bases). CDR1 and CDR2 (germline): LGHNT, FRNRAP. The CDR3 loop spans 15 amino acids. Trimming shortened V by 7 bases and J by 2 bases, and 15 bases separated the two germline ends.